A single T cell receptor (beta chain) is shown here with its context. The antigen is not known. Data came from immunoSEQ multiplex PCR; TCRdb stores just in-frame clones and leaves some out. The table has about 180,000 clones, approximately 94% seen once. Germline CDR1 and CDR2: SGHKS and YYEKEE (reference sequence). V lost 0 bases to trimming and J lost 2 bases, with 8 bases between them. The CDR3 loop spans 14 amino acids. This entry belongs to a study of T cell responses to AZD1222 COVID-19 vaccine. Study observations and caveats: There were mostly white British donors and more females than males, and clonal diversity was possibly underestimated. Spike-wide vaccine-associated CD4 TCRs dominated at 160-218 and 743-854.

The chain links TRBV5-5 to TRBJ2-5; D not resolved. The sequence was collected from an adult who received the AZD1222 COVID-19 vaccine. The sample consisted of peripheral blood, taken 28 days after the second AZD1222 dose. The CDR3 region is CASSLDNSQETQYF. The CDR3 bases are TGTGCCAGCAGCTTGGATAACAGTCAAGAGACCCAGTACTTC.